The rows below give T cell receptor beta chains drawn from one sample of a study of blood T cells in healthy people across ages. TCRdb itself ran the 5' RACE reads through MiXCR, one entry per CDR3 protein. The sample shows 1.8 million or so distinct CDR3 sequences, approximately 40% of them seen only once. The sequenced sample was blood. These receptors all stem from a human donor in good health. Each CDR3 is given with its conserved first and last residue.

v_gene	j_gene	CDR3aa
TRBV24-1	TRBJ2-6	CATSDRTVAGANVLTF
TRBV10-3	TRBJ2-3	CAISDTIAGADTQYF
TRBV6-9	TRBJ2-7	CASRRRTGGWEKYF
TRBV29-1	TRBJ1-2	CSVATGHTSSPGYTF
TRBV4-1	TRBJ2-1	CASSQVQLGDEQFF
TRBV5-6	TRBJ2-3	CASSCTDREIPRTDTQYF
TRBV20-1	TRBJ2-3	CSATVTSVGSDTQYF
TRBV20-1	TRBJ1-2	CSARGDRILGSYGYTF
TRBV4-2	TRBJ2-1	CASSQDRVEGNEQFF
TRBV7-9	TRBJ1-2	CASSPITTEGGGYTF
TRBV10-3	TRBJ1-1	CAISGPGQGARGTEAFF
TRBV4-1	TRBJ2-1	CASSLEEGQLYNEQFF
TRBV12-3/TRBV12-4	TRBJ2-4	CASSATISDSEYF
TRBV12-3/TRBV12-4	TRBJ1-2	CASTPLRDRDKYGYTF
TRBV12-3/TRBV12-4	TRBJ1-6	CASTDGGINSPLHF
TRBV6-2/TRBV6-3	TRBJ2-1	CASSSTSGEVEQFF
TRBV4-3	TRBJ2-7	CASSQVTRGTTTYEQYF
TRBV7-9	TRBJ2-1	CASSPAGGSSYNEQFF
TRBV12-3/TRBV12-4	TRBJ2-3	CASSLVFQRGYTDTQYF
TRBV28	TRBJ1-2	CASRFTGGSGYTF
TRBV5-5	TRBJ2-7	CASNPVGGAYEQYF
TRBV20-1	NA	CSASGTESYEQYF